The 7 T cell receptor beta chains in this list originate from one sample, sequenced in a study of Ad26.COV2.S vaccination and SARS-CoV-2 variants. This sample's treatment: around 19 received Ad26.COV2.S at low or high dose, single or two shots; 5 received placebo; per-sample allocation not given. Sampling took place 63 days after the first vaccine or placebo injection. The repertoire was sequenced with immunoSEQ multiplex PCR; TCRdb's copy has only in-frame clones and lacks some. The sample yields around 450,000 clones, 80% to 95% seen once. Material: peripheral blood, obtained in a trial of Ad26.COV2.S vaccine versus placebo. The receptors were gathered from a person aged 18-65 years who received the Ad26.COV2.S COVID-19 vaccine or a placebo.

The chain combines TRBV9 with TRBJ2-7; 10 bases agree with TRBD2. Germline CDR1 and CDR2: SGDLS and YYNGEE. V shed 3 bases and J 3 bases; nucleotides not matched to a gene: 6. This CDR3 has 15 amino acids. The CDR3 DNA follows: TGTGCCAGCAGCGCTTCTAGCGGGAGCCTCTACGAGCAGTACTTC. Amino acid sequence: CASSASSGSLYEQYF.

V usage is TRBV12-3 or TRBV12-4 and J usage is TRBJ2-7, with D perhaps matching TRBD2 (5 bases). Trimming took 6 bases from V and 7 from J, leaving 10 bases between them. The length of the CDR3 is 11 residues. This CDR3 reads CASRREGEQYF. The CDR3, as DNA: TGTGCCAGCAGACGGGAAGGGGAGCAGTACTTC.

This chain uses TRBV5-4 with TRBJ1-1; D uncertain. The CDR3 runs to 13 residues. The V gene lost 0 bases and the J gene lost 3 bases, with 6 bases spanning the gap. Germline CDR1 is SGHNT and CDR2 is YYREEE (reference sequence). The CDR3 here is CASSLDRYTEAFF. In DNA form, the CDR3 reads TGTGCCAGCAGCTTGGACAGATACACTGAAGCTTTCTTT.

The rearrangement links TRBV5-1 to TRBJ2-1, with D perhaps TRBD2 (6 bases). The CDR3 is 17 residues long. V was clipped by 4 bases and J by 4 bases, with 21 bases between them. The germline V gene has CDR1 SGHRS and CDR2 YFSETQ. CDR3 region: CASSGGLQPVAYNEQFF. The CDR3 nucleotides are TGCGCCAGCAGCGGAGGGCTACAGCCGGTTGCTTACAATGAGCAGTTCTTC.

This clone occurred a few times. This chain uses TRBV18 with TRBJ2-1; D not resolved. V was clipped by 3 bases and J by 6 bases, with 18 bases between them. CDR3 size: 16 residues. Germline CDR1 KGHSH, CDR2 LQKENI. CDR3 protein: CASSPGVQHVSNEQFF. The CDR3 DNA sequence: TGTGCCAGCTCACCCGGTGTTCAACATGTCTCCAATGAGCAGTTCTTC.

The rearrangement joins TRBV28 to TRBJ2-7; TRBD1 matches at 7 bases. This CDR3 is built from 15 residues. V was clipped by 6 bases and J by 2 bases; unmatched bases: 10. The germline gives CDR1 MDHEN, CDR2 SYDVKM. The CDR3 coding sequence is TGTGCCAGCAGGTCCCGGGACAGAATAACCTACGAGCAGTACTTC. Translating gives CASRSRDRITYEQYF.

V is TRBV6-5 and J is TRBJ1-2; D possibly corresponds to TRBD1 (6 bases). CDR3 size: 15 residues. Trimming took off 10 bases at V and 2 bases at J, with 20 bases between the two ends. Germline V gives CDR1 MNHEY, CDR2 SVGAGI. As DNA, the CDR3 is TGTGCCACCCCCGGGGGGCAGGGCCCCAACTATGGCTACACCTTC. Its translation is CATPGGQGPNYGYTF.